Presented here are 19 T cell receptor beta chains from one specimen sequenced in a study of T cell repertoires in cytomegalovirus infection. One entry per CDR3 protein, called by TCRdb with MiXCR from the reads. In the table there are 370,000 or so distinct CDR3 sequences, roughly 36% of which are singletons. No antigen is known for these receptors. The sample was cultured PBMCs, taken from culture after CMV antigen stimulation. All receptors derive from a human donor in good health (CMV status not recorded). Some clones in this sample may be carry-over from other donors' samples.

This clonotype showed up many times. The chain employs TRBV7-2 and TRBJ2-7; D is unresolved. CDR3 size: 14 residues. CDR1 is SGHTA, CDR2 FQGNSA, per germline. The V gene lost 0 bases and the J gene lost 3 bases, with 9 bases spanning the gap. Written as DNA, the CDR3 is TGTGCCAGCAGCTTAGCCGGGCCGGGCTACGAGCAGTACGTC. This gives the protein CASSLAGPGYEQYV.

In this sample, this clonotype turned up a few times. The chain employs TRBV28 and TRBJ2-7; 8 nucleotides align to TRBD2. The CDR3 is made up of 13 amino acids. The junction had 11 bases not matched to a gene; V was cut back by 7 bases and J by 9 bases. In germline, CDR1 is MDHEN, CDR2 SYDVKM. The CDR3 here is CASIGREAVLQYF. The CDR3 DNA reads TGTGCCAGCATTGGGCGGGAGGCGGTTCTGCAGTACTTC.

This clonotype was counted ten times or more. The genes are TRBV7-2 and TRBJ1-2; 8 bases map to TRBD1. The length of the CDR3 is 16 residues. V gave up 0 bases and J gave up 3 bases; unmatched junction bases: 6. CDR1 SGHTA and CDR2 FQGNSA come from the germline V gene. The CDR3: CASSLASGQGDYGYTF. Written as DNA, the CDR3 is TGTGCCAGCAGCTTAGCTTCCGGACAGGGTGACTATGGCTACACCTTC.

CDR3 coding DNA: TGTGCCAGCTCGGGACTCCCACGTTTAGATACGCAGTATTTT. Protein: CASSGLPRLDTQYF. J is TRBJ2-3 and V is TRBV25-1, with D possibly matching TRBD2 (6 bases). The germline CDR1 and CDR2 sequences are MGHDK and SYGVNS. Deletions cut 8 bases from V and 5 bases from J, with 17 bases between. CDR3 length equals 14 residues.

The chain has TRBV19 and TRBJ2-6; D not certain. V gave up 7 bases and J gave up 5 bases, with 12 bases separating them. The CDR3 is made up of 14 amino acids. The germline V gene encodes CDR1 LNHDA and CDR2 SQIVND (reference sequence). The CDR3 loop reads CASTTPGRANVLTF. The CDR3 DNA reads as TGTGCCAGTACGACCCCCGGTAGGGCCAACGTCCTGACTTTC.

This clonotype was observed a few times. The CDR3 loop reads CASGTSGTYNEQFF. CDR3 DNA: TGTGCCAGCGGAACTAGCGGGACTTACAATGAGCAGTTCTTC. This chain joins TRBV7-3 and TRBJ2-1, with 10 bases aligning to TRBD2. The CDR3 has 14 amino acids. With 8 bases clipped from V and 4 bases from J, the junction kept 5 bases outside the gene matches. Looked up from germline, CDR1 is SGHTA and CDR2 is FQGTGA.

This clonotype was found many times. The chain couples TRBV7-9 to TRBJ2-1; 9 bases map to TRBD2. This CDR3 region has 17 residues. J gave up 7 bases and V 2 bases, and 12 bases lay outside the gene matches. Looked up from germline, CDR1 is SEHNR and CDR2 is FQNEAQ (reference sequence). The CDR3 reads CASSLSLAGIYLNEQFF. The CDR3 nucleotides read TGTGCCAGCAGCTTATCCCTAGCGGGAATATATCTTAATGAGCAGTTCTTC.

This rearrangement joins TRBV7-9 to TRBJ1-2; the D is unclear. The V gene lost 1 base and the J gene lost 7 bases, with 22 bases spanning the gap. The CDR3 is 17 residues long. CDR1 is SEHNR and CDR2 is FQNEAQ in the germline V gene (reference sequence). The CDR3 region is CASSLEFRPHQFPGYTF. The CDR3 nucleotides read TGTGCCAGCAGCTTAGAGTTCAGACCGCATCAATTCCCTGGCTACACCTTC.

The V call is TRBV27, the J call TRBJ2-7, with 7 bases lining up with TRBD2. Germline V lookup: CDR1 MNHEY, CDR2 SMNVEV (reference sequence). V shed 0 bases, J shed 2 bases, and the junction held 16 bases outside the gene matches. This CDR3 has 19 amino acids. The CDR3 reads CASSLSVLGGRGWAYEQYF. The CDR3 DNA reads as TGTGCCAGCAGTTTATCGGTGCTTGGAGGGAGGGGTTGGGCCTACGAGCAGTACTTC.

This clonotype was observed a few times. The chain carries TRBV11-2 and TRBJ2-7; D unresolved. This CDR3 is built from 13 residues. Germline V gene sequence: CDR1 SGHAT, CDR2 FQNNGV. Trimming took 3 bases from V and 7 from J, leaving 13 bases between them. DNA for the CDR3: TGTGCCAGCAGCTTCGGACGCGTGGTAGAGCAGTACTTC. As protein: CASSFGRVVEQYF.

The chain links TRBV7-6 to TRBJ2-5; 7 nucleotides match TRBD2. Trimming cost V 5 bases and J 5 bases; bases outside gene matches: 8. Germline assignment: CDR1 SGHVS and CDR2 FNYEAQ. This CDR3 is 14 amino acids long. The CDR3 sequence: CASSPPTSDETQYF. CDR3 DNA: TGTGCCAGCAGCCCCCCTACTAGCGACGAGACCCAGTACTTC. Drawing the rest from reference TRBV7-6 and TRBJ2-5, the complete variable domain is GAGVSQSPRYKVTKRGQDVALRCDPISGHVSLYWYRQALGQGPEFLTYFNYEAQQDKSGLPNDRFSAERPEGSISTLTIQRTEQRDSAMYRCASSPPTSDETQYFGPGTRLLVL.

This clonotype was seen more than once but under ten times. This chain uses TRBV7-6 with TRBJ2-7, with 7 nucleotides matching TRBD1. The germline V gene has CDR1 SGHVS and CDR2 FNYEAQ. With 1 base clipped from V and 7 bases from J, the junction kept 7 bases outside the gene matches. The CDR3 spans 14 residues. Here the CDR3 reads CASSLGVVRGEQYF. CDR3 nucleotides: TGTGCCAGCAGCTTAGGGGTCGTCAGGGGGGAGCAGTACTTC.

The CDR3 coding sequence is TGTGCCAGCAGCTTAAGAATTACCTACGAGCAGTACTTC. Translating it yields CASSLRITYEQYF. The V and J genes are TRBV7-2 and TRBJ2-7; D remains ambiguous. Deletions cut 2 bases from V and 2 bases from J, with 7 bases between. Germline CDR1 reads SGHTA; CDR2 reads FQGNSA. The CDR3 contains 13 residues.

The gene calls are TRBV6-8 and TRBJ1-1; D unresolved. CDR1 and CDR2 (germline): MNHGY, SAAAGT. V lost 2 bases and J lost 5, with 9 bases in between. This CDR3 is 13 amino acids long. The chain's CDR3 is CASSYGRTTEAFF. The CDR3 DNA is TGTGCCAGCAGTTACGGACGGACTACTGAAGCTTTCTTT.

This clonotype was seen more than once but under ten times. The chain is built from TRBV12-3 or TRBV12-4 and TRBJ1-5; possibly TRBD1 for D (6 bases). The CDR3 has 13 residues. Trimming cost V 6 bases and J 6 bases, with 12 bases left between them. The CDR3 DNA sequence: TGTGCCAGCAGCCGAACAGGGCGTCAGCCCCAGCATTTT. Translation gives CASSRTGRQPQHF.

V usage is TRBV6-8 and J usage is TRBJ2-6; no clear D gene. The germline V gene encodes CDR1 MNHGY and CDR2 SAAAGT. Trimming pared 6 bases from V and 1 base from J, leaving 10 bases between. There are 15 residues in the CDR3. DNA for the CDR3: TGTGCCAGCAGCACGACGGATTCTGGGGCCAACGTCCTGACTTTC. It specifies CASSTTDSGANVLTF.

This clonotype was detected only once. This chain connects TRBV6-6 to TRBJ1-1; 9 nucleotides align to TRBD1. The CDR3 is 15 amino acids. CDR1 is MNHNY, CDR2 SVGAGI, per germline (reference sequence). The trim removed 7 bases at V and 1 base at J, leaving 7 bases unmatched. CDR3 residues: CASIGTGLRNTEAFF. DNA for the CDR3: TGTGCCAGCATCGGGACAGGGCTAAGGAACACTGAAGCTTTCTTT.

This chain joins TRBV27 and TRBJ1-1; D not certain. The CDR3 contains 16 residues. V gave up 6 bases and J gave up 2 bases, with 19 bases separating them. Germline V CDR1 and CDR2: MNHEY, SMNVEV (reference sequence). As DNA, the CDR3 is TGTGCCAGCAGCCCTCTCGCCGGGCCCCCTAACACTGAAGCTTTCTTT. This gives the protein CASSPLAGPPNTEAFF.

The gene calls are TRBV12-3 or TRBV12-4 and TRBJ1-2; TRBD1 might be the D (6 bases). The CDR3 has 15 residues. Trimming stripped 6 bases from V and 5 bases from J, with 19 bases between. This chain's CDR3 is CASSWLAGDSYGYTF. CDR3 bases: TGTGCCAGCAGCTGGCTCGCAGGGGACTCGTATGGCTACACCTTC.